This paragraph reports one T cell receptor beta chain. Its target is unknown. The trim removed 4 bases at V and 4 bases at J, leaving 9 bases unmatched. CDR3 length equals 14 residues. The germline gives CDR1 SQVTM, CDR2 ANQGSEA. The data belong to a study of shared clonotypes between healthy human individuals. Overall study findings and caveats: Approximately 4.5% was the fraction of naive CD4 clonotypes found shared across several donors.

The protocol was immunoSEQ multiplex PCR, while the TCRdb copy is restricted to in-frame clones and leaves out a portion. The sample records about 180,000 clones, 85% to 95% being singletons. The TCR originated in a woman aged 30 to 39 in good health. The J gene is TRBJ2-5, the V gene TRBV29-1; 7 positions match TRBD1. Sequencing was carried out using naive CD4+ T cells sorted from blood. As for subset: CD45RA+ positively selected. This CDR3 reads CSVVPGGDPETQYF. The CDR3 DNA follows: TGCAGCGTTGTACCAGGGGGAGACCCAGAGACCCAGTACTTC.